These 16 T cell receptor beta chains were all obtained from the same sample, sequenced in a study of cytomegalovirus exposure and HLA in healthy donors listed by TCRdb under 2017. Receptors were amplified or captured by the immunoSEQ multiplex PCR assay. The multiplex PCR relied on a mix of 60 forward primers for TCR Vbeta segments and 13 reverse primers for TCR Jbeta segments. In TCRdb, the immuneACCESS table is reduced to in-frame sequences with V and J assigned. These tables do not hold every clone; where another copy was compared, an unresolved V gene accounts for under half, and the others remain unexplained. The table for this sample records approximately 180,000 clones. The ten biggest clones cover 5.5% to 7.5% of the sample. Sequencing input: PBMCs. The receptors shown here come from a man aged 25-45 years in good health and CMV-seronegative.

V gene TRBV10-1 combines with J gene TRBJ2-5; 10 nucleotides match TRBD1. CDR1 is WNHNN, CDR2 SYGVQD, per germline (reference sequence). Losses at the gene ends were 2 bases for V and 1 base for J; bases not matched to a gene: 4. The CDR3 runs 16 residues. The CDR3, as DNA: TGCGCCAGCAGTGAGGGGACAGGGGCCTCCCAAGAGACCCAGTACTTC. It translates to CASSEGTGASQETQYF.

The rearrangement links TRBV5-1 to TRBJ2-3; 7 bases fit TRBD1. This CDR3 is 16 amino acids long. V lost 0 bases, J lost 0 bases, and 4 bases stayed unmatched. Germline assignment: CDR1 SGHRS and CDR2 YFSETQ. The CDR3 sequence: CASSLGTGPSTDTQYF. The CDR3 DNA is TGCGCCAGCAGCTTGGGGACAGGTCCTAGCACAGATACGCAGTATTTT. The entire variable domain, with the rest obtained from reference TRBV5-1 and TRBJ2-3, is as follows: KAGVTQTPRYLIKTRGQQVTLSCSPISGHRSVSWYQQTPGQGLQFLFEYFSETQRNKGNFPGRFSGRQFSNSRSEMNVSTLELGDSALYLCASSLGTGPSTDTQYFGPGTRLTVL.

The rearrangement uses TRBV29-1 and TRBJ2-3; 11 positions match TRBD1. The CDR3 runs 14 residues. Germline V gene sequence: CDR1 SQVTM, CDR2 ANQGSEA. V lost 3 bases, J lost 4 bases, and 3 bases stayed unmatched. DNA for the CDR3: TGCAGCGTTGAGGACAGGGGGCAAGCAGATACGCAGTATTTT. It translates to CSVEDRGQADTQYF.

Remarks on this clone: The same CDR3 also results from other DNA sequences found in this sample. The genes are TRBV19 and TRBJ1-4, with 10 bases aligning to TRBD1. Looked up from germline, CDR1 is LNHDA and CDR2 is SQIVND (reference sequence). V lost 6 bases to trimming and J lost 6 bases; unmatched junction nucleotides: 4. The CDR3 consists of 14 residues. The CDR3: CASSTGTGDEKLFF. Here the CDR3 DNA reads TGTGCCAGTAGCACCGGGACAGGGGATGAAAAACTGTTTTTT.

V gene TRBV14 combines with J gene TRBJ2-2; 9 bases are shared with TRBD1. The CDR3 length is 20 residues. Per germline, CDR1 SGHDN and CDR2 FVKESK. After removal of 0 bases from V and 0 bases from J, the junction contained 11 bases not matched to a gene. CDR3 protein: CASSQDFGFTGGTNTGELFF. The CDR3, as DNA: TGTGCCAGCAGCCAAGATTTCGGTTTTACAGGGGGCACGAACACCGGGGAGCTGTTTTTT.

The chain joins TRBV30 to TRBJ2-2, with D possibly matching TRBD1 (6 bases). Germline CDR1 GTSNPN, CDR2 SVGIG (reference sequence). The CDR3 loop spans 14 amino acids. V was clipped by 3 bases and J by 0 bases, with 8 bases between them. This CDR3 is CAWRRGTNTGELFF. The CDR3 bases are TGTGCCTGGAGGAGGGGGACGAACACCGGGGAGCTGTTTTTT.

This rearrangement joins TRBV5-6 to TRBJ2-3, with D tentatively TRBD1 (6 bases). Germline lookup yields CDR1 SGHDT and CDR2 YYEEEE. Deletions cut 2 bases from V and 3 bases from J, with 13 bases between. The CDR3 consists of 15 residues. This chain's CDR3 is CASSFRGFVTDTQYF. CDR3 bases: TGTGCCAGCAGCTTCAGGGGATTTGTGACAGATACGCAGTATTTT.

V gene TRBV2 combines with J gene TRBJ1-5; D is possibly TRBD1 (5 bases). Germline V gene sequence: CDR1 SNHLY, CDR2 FYNNEI. The CDR3 consists of 14 residues. Trimming shortened V by 2 bases and J by 7 bases, and 12 bases separated the two germline ends. Written as DNA, the CDR3 is TGTGCCAGCAGTGAATTGGGGGGTGGGCAGCCCCAGCATTTT. Its protein product is CASSELGGGQPQHF.

Here the CDR3 reads CASSPPGGHPGNEQFF. The CDR3 bases are TGTGCCAGCAGCCCACCAGGCGGGCACCCGGGGAATGAGCAGTTCTTC. The rearrangement uses TRBV7-3 and TRBJ2-1; perhaps TRBD2 as D (5 bases). V was pared by 5 bases and J by 7 bases, with 21 bases between. The CDR3 runs to 16 residues. In germline, CDR1 is SGHTA, CDR2 FQGTGA.

The chain combines TRBV4-1 with TRBJ2-5, with a tentative D call TRBD2 (5 bases). Near its end, the DNA agrees better with TRBJ2-7, so the J call may be wrong. This CDR3 contains 14 residues. Germline CDR1 reads MGHRA; CDR2 reads YSYEKL. Here the CDR3 DNA reads TGCGCCAGCAGCCAAGGACTATCATCGTACGAGCAGTACTTC. Translated: CASSQGLSSYEQYF.

This rearrangement joins TRBV18 to TRBJ1-6; no definite D call. The V end lost 3 bases, the J end lost 8 bases, and 11 bases lay between the germline ends. The CDR3 has 14 amino acids. CDR1 is KGHSH and CDR2 is LQKENI in the germline V gene. As DNA, the CDR3 is TGTGCCAGCTCACCCACCCGGTCGGATTCACCCCTCCACTTT. It specifies CASSPTRSDSPLHF. Filled out from reference TRBV18 and TRBJ1-6, the complete variable domain reads NAGVMQNPRHLVRRRGQEARLRCSPMKGHSHVYWYRQLPEEGLKFMVYLQKENIIDESGMPKERFSAEFPKEGPSILRIQQVVRGDSAAYFCASSPTRSDSPLHFGNGTRLTVT.

The V and J genes are TRBV9 and TRBJ1-4, with a weak D call TRBD1 (5 bases). Germline assignment: CDR1 SGDLS and CDR2 YYNGEE. The CDR3 is made up of 14 amino acids. V lost 4 bases and J 6 bases, leaving 13 bases between the germline ends. The CDR3 coding sequence is TGTGCCAGCAGCCCCCGGGGGGGATATGAAAAACTGTTTTTT. Encoded protein: CASSPRGGYEKLFF.

The V and J genes are TRBV2 and TRBJ2-1; tentatively, D is TRBD1 (6 bases). The CDR3 extends over 13 amino acids. CDR1 is SNHLY and CDR2 is FYNNEI in the germline V gene. The ends were cut back, 6 bases at V and 2 bases at J, with 8 bases in the middle. CDR3 nucleotides: TGTGCCAGCAGGGGACAAGCCTACAATGAGCAGTTCTTC. This encodes CASRGQAYNEQFF.

V and J are TRBV30 and TRBJ2-5; D call uncertain. Germline V gives CDR1 GTSNPN, CDR2 SVGIG (reference sequence). V lost 3 bases to trimming and J lost 5 bases, with 13 bases between them. The CDR3 length is 13 residues. Written as DNA, the CDR3 is TGTGCCTGGAGAGCCACAGTTGGGGAGACCCAGTACTTC. Its protein is CAWRATVGETQYF.

The V call is TRBV30, the J call TRBJ1-6; D is perhaps TRBD1 (6 bases). CDR1 GTSNPN and CDR2 SVGIG come from the germline V gene (reference sequence). V shed 1 base and J shed 9 bases, with 10 bases lying between them. The CDR3 runs 13 residues. The CDR3 bases are TGTGCCTGGAGTGACAGGGCAGGTTCACCCCTCCACTTT. Protein: CAWSDRAGSPLHF.

The genes are TRBV5-1 and TRBJ2-7, with TRBD1 identical over 8 bases. Per germline, CDR1 SGHRS and CDR2 YFSETQ. V was pared by 0 bases and J by 2 bases, with 4 bases of the junction left unmatched. The CDR3 sequence is 15 residues long. CDR3 nucleotides: TGCGCCAGCAGCTTGGGACAGGGGTTCGCCTACGAGCAGTACTTC. Translating it yields CASSLGQGFAYEQYF.